Presented here are 20 T cell receptor beta chains from one specimen sequenced in a study of blood T cell repertoires in COVID-19. The protocol was immunoSEQ multiplex PCR, while the TCRdb copy is restricted to in-frame clones and leaves out a portion. The sample includes over 120,000 clones, about nine tenths of them seen just once. The specimen sequenced was PBMCs or T cells enriched from blood (not recorded which). The source of these receptors is a man in his sixties who had recovered from COVID-19.

V and J are TRBV19 and TRBJ2-7, with D tentatively TRBD1 (5 bases). V shed 8 bases and J shed 6 bases, with 20 bases lying between them. The CDR3 covers 14 residues. Germline values: CDR1 LNHDA, CDR2 SQIVND (reference sequence). The DNA of the CDR3 is TGTGCCAGTGCTGGGAAGGGGCAACTTGGCGAGCAGTACTTC. Its protein product is CASAGKGQLGEQYF. Combining the CDR3 with reference TRBV19 and TRBJ2-7 gives the whole variable domain DGGITQSPKYLFRKEGQNVTLSCEQNLNHDAMYWYRQDPGQGLRLIYYSQIVNDFQKGDIAEGYSVSREKKESFPLTVTSAQKNPTAFYLCASAGKGQLGEQYFGPGTRLTVT.

The chain has TRBV5-1 and TRBJ2-7; TRBD2 might be the D (5 bases). CDR1 and CDR2 (germline): SGHRS, YFSETQ. The V end lost 1 base, the J end lost 2 bases, and 13 bases lay between the germline ends. CDR3 length equals 15 residues. DNA for the CDR3: TGCGCCAGCAGCTTGACGCCCGGGGTAACCTACGAGCAGTACTTC. Amino acids: CASSLTPGVTYEQYF.

DNA of the CDR3: TGTGCCAGCAGCGGACAGGGCCGAATCTACGAGCAGTACTTC. Amino acids: CASSGQGRIYEQYF. The J gene is TRBJ2-7, the V gene TRBV11-1, with 8 bases matching TRBD1. The CDR3 is made up of 14 amino acids. Germline V lookup: CDR1 SGHAT, CDR2 FQDESV (reference sequence). J gave up 3 bases and V 5 bases, and 6 bases lay outside the gene matches.

The chain couples TRBV5-6 to TRBJ1-5; 11 nucleotides match TRBD1. The ends lost 4 bases at V and 4 bases at J; junction bases unmatched: 10. The CDR3 sequence is 17 residues long. Germline V gives CDR1 SGHDT, CDR2 YYEEEE. The CDR3 region is CASSQRTGGEMNQPQHF. Here the CDR3 DNA reads TGTGCCAGCAGCCAACGGACAGGGGGCGAAATGAATCAGCCCCAGCATTTT.

The chain couples TRBV28 to TRBJ2-7, with TRBD2 matching 12 bases. Trimming took 5 bases from V and 1 from J; bases not matched to a gene: 3. The V gene's germline CDR1 is MDHEN and CDR2 SYDVKM. The CDR3 spans 15 residues. In nucleotides, the CDR3 is TGTGCCAGCAGTGAACTAGCGGGAGGTTCCTACGAGCAGTACTTC. Protein: CASSELAGGSYEQYF.

This chain connects TRBV30 to TRBJ2-2; TRBD2 matches 10 bases. With V trimmed by 2 bases and J by 6 bases, 6 bases remained unmatched. CDR3 size: 15 residues. Germline V gene data show CDR1 as GTSNPN and CDR2 as SVGIG (reference sequence). CDR3 coding DNA: TGTGCCTGGAGTCGAGGGACTAGCGATTCCGGGGAGCTGTTTTTT. Its protein is CAWSRGTSDSGELFF.

The chain combines TRBV16 with TRBJ2-7, with TRBD1 as a possible D gene (6 bases). Germline CDR1 reads KGHSY; CDR2 reads FQNENV. The CDR3 runs to 15 residues. Between the trimmed V and J ends, which lost 5 bases and 3 bases, there was a span of 17 bases. The chain's CDR3 is CASSGSGDNVYEQYF. The CDR3 region has the DNA TGTGCCAGCAGCGGGAGTGGGGACAACGTCTACGAGCAGTACTTC.

The chain joins TRBV5-4 to TRBJ2-5; D ambiguous. Germline CDR1 reads SGHNT; CDR2 reads YYREEE (reference sequence). Deletions cut 4 bases from V and 5 bases from J, with 18 bases between. There are 15 residues in the CDR3. CDR3 in DNA: TGTGCCAGCAGCCCTGGCCCGGAGAGACGCGAGACCCAGTACTTC. Protein product: CASSPGPERRETQYF.

The chain carries TRBV21-1 and TRBJ2-5; the table's TRBD2 call for D was not verified on the DNA. TRBV21-1 is described as a pseudogene. This CDR3 spans 12 amino acids. In nucleotides, the CDR3 is TGTGCCATCTTCGAGAGAGGTGAGACCCAGTACTTC. Amino acid sequence: CAIFERGETQYF.

The chain links TRBV3-1 (or the pseudogene TRBV3-2) to TRBJ2-7; 13 bases match TRBD2. The V gene's germline CDR1 is LGHDT and CDR2 YNNKEL (reference sequence). V gave up 1 base and J gave up 5 bases; unmatched junction bases: 8. The CDR3 is made up of 17 amino acids. CDR3 region: CASSQGYGLAGDDEQYF. CDR3 coding DNA: TGTGCCAGCAGCCAAGGCTATGGACTAGCGGGAGACGACGAGCAGTACTTC.

There are a few counts of this clone. The rearrangement links TRBV4-2 to TRBJ1-1; 7 bases line up with TRBD1. Germline-derived CDR1 and CDR2 are LGHNA and YNFKEQ. V lost 0 bases, J lost 11 bases, and 15 bases stayed unmatched. This CDR3 contains 16 residues. CDR3 coding DNA: TGTGCCAGCAGCCAAGATAGGCAGACAGGGTACGTGAAGGCTTTCTTT. This codes for CASSQDRQTGYVKAFF.

This chain connects TRBV2 to TRBJ1-4; D uncertain. The germline V gene encodes CDR1 SNHLY and CDR2 FYNNEI. This CDR3 has 11 amino acids. Trimming stripped 10 bases from V and 8 bases from J, with 11 bases between. For the CDR3, the DNA is TGTGCCACCCAGCGAGACGAAAAACTGTTTTTT. Its translation: CATQRDEKLFF. The whole variable domain, filled in from reference TRBV2 and TRBJ1-4, reads EPEVTQTPSHQVTQMGQEVILRCVPISNHLYFYWYRQILGQKVEFLVSFYNNEISEKSEIFDDQFSVERPDGSNFTLKIRSTKLEDSAMYFCATQRDEKLFFGSGTQLSVL.

The chain carries TRBV4-2 and TRBJ2-5, with TRBD2 matching 8 bases. This CDR3 region has 15 residues. Germline CDR1 and CDR2: LGHNA and YNFKEQ. Germline trimming cut 5 bases from V and 2 bases from J; bases unmatched to any gene: 7. The chain's CDR3 is CASSSIAGLQETQYF. The CDR3 DNA reads as TGTGCCAGCAGCTCAATAGCGGGGTTACAAGAGACCCAGTACTTC.

J is TRBJ2-7 and V is TRBV2; 8 nucleotides line up with TRBD2. This CDR3 is built from 14 residues. Germline loops: CDR1 SNHLY, CDR2 FYNNEI. J lost 1 base, V lost 3 bases, and 2 bases had no gene match. CDR3 sequence reads: CASSETSASYEQYF. The CDR3 nucleotides are TGTGCCAGCAGTGAGACTAGCGCTTCCTACGAGCAGTACTTC.

This chain joins TRBV29-1 and TRBJ1-1, with 9 positions matching TRBD1. The V segment lost 7 bases and the J segment 2 bases; nucleotides outside the gene matches: 5. The CDR3 sequence is 13 residues long. Looked up from germline, CDR1 is SQVTM and CDR2 is ANQGSEA. CDR3 nucleotides: TGCAGCGCCGGGACAGGGATCAACACTGAAGCTTTCTTT. Translation: CSAGTGINTEAFF.

This clone was detected a few times. The J gene is TRBJ1-4, the V gene TRBV4-2, with TRBD1 as a possible D gene (6 bases). V gave up 6 bases and J gave up 6 bases, with 17 bases separating them. This CDR3 has 15 residues. Germline CDR1 LGHNA, CDR2 YNFKEQ. This CDR3 reads CASSPTGTPDEKLFF. The CDR3 bases are TGTGCCAGCAGTCCAACCGGGACACCGGATGAAAAACTGTTTTTT.

The CDR3 is CASRYREWETQYF. In DNA form, the CDR3 reads TGTGCCAGCAGGTACAGGGAGTGGGAGACCCAGTACTTC. This chain connects TRBV6-5 to TRBJ2-5, with a tentative D call TRBD1 (6 bases). Trimming removed 6 bases from V and 5 bases from J, with 13 bases in between. The CDR3 loop spans 13 amino acids. Germline values: CDR1 MNHEY, CDR2 SVGAGI.

The CDR3 reads CASSQGQGDKNQPQHF. CDR3 sequence (DNA): TGTGCCAGCAGCCAAGGACAGGGGGATAAGAATCAGCCCCAGCATTTT. The chain recombines TRBV3-1 (or the pseudogene TRBV3-2) with TRBJ1-5; 9 nucleotides agree with TRBD1. This CDR3 spans 16 amino acids. The trim removed 1 base at V and 4 bases at J, leaving 5 bases unmatched. Germline V CDR1 and CDR2: LGHDT, YNNKEL (reference sequence).

This CDR3 reads CASSLGTDQPQHF. The CDR3 DNA reads as TGTGCCAGCAGCCTAGGGACAGACCAGCCCCAGCATTTT. This chain joins TRBV9 and TRBJ1-5; 7 bases match TRBD1. CDR3 length: 13 residues. CDR1 and CDR2 from the germline V gene are SGDLS and YYNGEE. The ends lost 4 bases at V and 7 bases at J; junction bases unmatched: 5.

V is TRBV19 and J is TRBJ1-6; TRBD1 agrees at 7 bases. The trim removed 7 bases at V and 0 bases at J, leaving 6 bases unmatched. The CDR3 covers 16 residues. CDR1 and CDR2 from the germline V gene are LNHDA and SQIVND (reference sequence). The CDR3, as DNA: TGTGCCAGTAACCGACAGGGACCCTCCTATAATTCACCCCTCCACTTT. It is translated as CASNRQGPSYNSPLHF.